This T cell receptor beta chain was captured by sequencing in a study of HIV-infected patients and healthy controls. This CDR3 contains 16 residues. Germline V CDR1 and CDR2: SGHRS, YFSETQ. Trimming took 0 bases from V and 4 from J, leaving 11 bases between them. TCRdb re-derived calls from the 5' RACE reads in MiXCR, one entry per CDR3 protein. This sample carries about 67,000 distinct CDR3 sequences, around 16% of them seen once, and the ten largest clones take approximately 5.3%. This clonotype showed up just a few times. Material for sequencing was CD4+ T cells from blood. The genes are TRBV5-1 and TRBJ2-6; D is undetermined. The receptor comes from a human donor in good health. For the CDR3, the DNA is TGCGCCAGCAGCTTGGTTGTGGCGGCAGGGGCCAACGTCCTGACTTTC. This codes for CASSLVVAAGANVLTF.